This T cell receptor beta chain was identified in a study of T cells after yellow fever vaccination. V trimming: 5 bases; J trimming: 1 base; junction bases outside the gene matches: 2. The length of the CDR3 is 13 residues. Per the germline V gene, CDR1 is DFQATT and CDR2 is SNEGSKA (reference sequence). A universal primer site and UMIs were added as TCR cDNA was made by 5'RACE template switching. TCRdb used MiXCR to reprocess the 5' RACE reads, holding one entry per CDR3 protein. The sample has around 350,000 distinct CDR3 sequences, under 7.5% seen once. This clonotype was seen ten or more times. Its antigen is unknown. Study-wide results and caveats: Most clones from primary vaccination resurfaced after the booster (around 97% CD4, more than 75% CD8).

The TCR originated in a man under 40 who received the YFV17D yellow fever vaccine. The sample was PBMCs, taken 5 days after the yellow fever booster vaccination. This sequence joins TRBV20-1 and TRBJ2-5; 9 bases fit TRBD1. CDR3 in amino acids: CSAGGQGQETQYF. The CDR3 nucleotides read TGCAGTGCTGGGGGACAGGGCCAAGAGACCCAGTACTTC.